Below are 8 T cell receptor beta chains sequenced from a single sample in a study of blood T cell repertoires in COVID-19. Profiling relied on immunoSEQ multiplex PCR, and the TCRdb table lists in-frame clones only, not all of them. The sample includes 85,000 to 130,000 clones, roughly 80% seen only once; the top ten take roughly a quarter. The sample comprised peripheral blood. These receptors were taken from a man aged 60 to 75 with acute or convalescent COVID-19.

V is TRBV6-5 and J is TRBJ1-5, with 9 bases matching TRBD1. J was trimmed by 1 base and V by 6 bases; bases with no gene match: 4. The CDR3 is 15 residues long. Germline values: CDR1 MNHEY, CDR2 SVGAGI. CDR3 sequence reads: CASRGDRASNQPQHF. The CDR3 DNA follows: TGTGCCAGCAGGGGGGACAGGGCAAGCAATCAGCCCCAGCATTTT.

This clone occurred a few times. This chain joins TRBV6-2 or TRBV6-3 and TRBJ2-7, with 14 bases aligning to TRBD2. This CDR3 is 15 amino acids long. The germline V gene has CDR1 MNHEY and CDR2 SVGEGT. With 5 bases clipped from V and 7 bases from J, the junction kept 7 bases outside the gene matches. CDR3 region: CASSPTGLAGGEQYV. In DNA form, the CDR3 reads TGTGCCAGCAGTCCAACAGGACTAGCGGGAGGTGAGCAGTACGTC.

The chain has TRBV5-1 and TRBJ1-5; D perhaps matches TRBD1 (6 bases). Germline assignment: CDR1 SGHRS and CDR2 YFSETQ. Trimming cost V 0 bases and J 4 bases, with 11 bases left between them. This CDR3 contains 15 residues. This CDR3 reads CASSLAGQTNQPQHF. Written as DNA, the CDR3 is TGCGCCAGCAGCTTGGCCGGACAGACAAATCAGCCCCAGCATTTT.

The gene calls are TRBV12-3 or TRBV12-4 and TRBJ1-1; weak D call: TRBD1 (6 bases). CDR3 size: 13 residues. The V and J ends lost 3 bases and 4 bases respectively, with 9 bases between them. CDR3 DNA: TGTGCCAGCAGTTTTTTAGGGGGCACTGAAGCTTTCTTT. This sequence encodes CASSFLGGTEAFF.

The chain links TRBV7-2 to TRBJ2-6; no reliable D call. The CDR3 totals 14 residues. Germline CDR1 is SGHTA and CDR2 is FQGNSA. The V gene lost 5 bases and the J gene lost 4 bases, with 9 bases spanning the gap. The CDR3 reads CASSAIVGANVLTF. The CDR3 region has the DNA TGTGCCAGCAGCGCTATAGTGGGGGCCAACGTCCTGACTTTC.

This chain uses TRBV19 with TRBJ1-4, with a weak D call TRBD1 (5 bases). Per germline, CDR1 LNHDA and CDR2 SQIVND (reference sequence). Trimming took 5 bases from V and 5 from J, leaving 15 bases between them. CDR3 size: 15 residues. CDR3 nucleotide sequence: TGTGCCAGTAGTCCAAGGGGCCTTGCGAATGAAAAACTGTTTTTT. Translation gives CASSPRGLANEKLFF.

V gene TRBV27 combines with J gene TRBJ1-5; no definite D call. The CDR3 spans 14 residues. Germline loops: CDR1 MNHEY, CDR2 SMNVEV (reference sequence). V was clipped by 2 bases and J by 9 bases, with 14 bases between them. The CDR3 spells CASSLGQVSSPQHF. The CDR3, as DNA: TGTGCCAGCAGTTTAGGGCAGGTTTCCTCGCCCCAGCATTTT.

This CDR3 is CASSRSGRARGDTQYF. CDR3 bases: TGCGCCAGCAGCAGGAGCGGGAGGGCCCGGGGTGATACGCAGTATTTT. The chain joins TRBV10-2 to TRBJ2-3, with TRBD2 matching 10 bases. Germline V gene data show CDR1 as WSHSY and CDR2 as SAAADI. The CDR3 spans 16 residues. V shed 6 bases, J shed 6 bases, and the junction held 12 bases outside the gene matches.